Listed here is a single T cell receptor beta chain. TCRdb re-analysed the reads in MiXCR, keeping a single row per CDR3 protein. The sample shows roughly 250,000 distinct CDR3 sequences, roughly 22% of them seen only once. These data originate in a study of T cell repertoires in cytomegalovirus infection. This CDR3 has 12 residues. Deletions cut 2 bases from V and 7 bases from J, with 8 bases between. Per germline, CDR1 SGHVS and CDR2 FNYEAQ. The sequenced sample was CD8+ T cells from PBMCs. V and J are TRBV7-6 and TRBJ1-1; the D is unclear. The source of this sequence is a human donor in good health (CMV status not recorded). Some clones in this sample may be carry-over from other donors' samples. The CDR3 DNA reads TGTGCCAGCAGCTTATTCGGCATTGAAGCTTTCTTT. It translates to CASSLFGIEAFF.